Sequencing of this T cell receptor beta chain was carried out in a study of T-cell reconstitution after alpha-beta-depleted transplantation in children. This clonotype came up many times. This CDR3 comprises 15 residues. V lost 4 bases and J 0 bases, leaving 14 bases between the germline ends. Looked up from germline, CDR1 is DFQATT and CDR2 is SNEGSKA (reference sequence). Unique molecular identifiers were built into the TCRbeta library. TCRdb processed the PCR reads anew with MiXCR; each CDR3 protein has one entry. The sample comprises about 410,000 distinct CDR3 sequences, roughly 20% of which are singletons, and 3.8% rests with the top ten.

The material was PBMCs from the stem cell graft donor, obtained from the stem cell graft. The chain couples TRBV20-1 to TRBJ2-3, with D unclear. The clonotype was recovered from a human donor who donated a stem cell graft to a child with acute myeloid leukemia. DNA of the CDR3: TGCAGTGCTACCAGGACGGAAGCTAGCACAGATACGCAGTATTTT. Protein product: CSATRTEASTDTQYF.